What follows are 28 T cell receptor beta chains derived from one specimen sequenced in a study of CD8 T cells in ankylosing spondylitis. Study-level findings and limits: Within ankylosing spondylitis blood, a TCR beta motif made up of seven or eight highly homologous variants appeared to be characteristic.

One entry per CDR3 protein, called by TCRdb with MiXCR from the 5' RACE reads. The repertoire has hundreds of thousands of distinct CDR3 sequences, about an eighth of them found once; the top ten carry about 6.5%. The antigens of these receptors remain unknown. The specimen was blood, either unsorted or a sorted T cell fraction (not recorded which). The receptor set was obtained from a male donor with ankylosing spondylitis.

This rearrangement joins TRBV14 to TRBJ1-3; D gene ambiguous. The germline gives CDR1 SGHDN, CDR2 FVKESK. Trimming removed 1 base at V and 2 bases at J, with 9 bases between. This CDR3 region has 15 residues. The CDR3 loop is CASSQVDLPGNTIYF. As DNA, the CDR3 is TGTGCCAGCAGCCAAGTGGACCTACCTGGAAACACCATATATTTT.

The chain employs TRBV6-1 and TRBJ2-7; TRBD1 aligns across 7 bases. The V segment lost 0 bases and the J segment 4 bases; nucleotides outside the gene matches: 9. Germline V gene lookup returns CDR1 MNHNS and CDR2 SASEGT. The CDR3 length is 16 residues. The CDR3 nucleotides are TGTGCCAGCAGTGAAGCGAGATTACAGGGGTCGTACGAGCAGTACTTC. It is translated as CASSEARLQGSYEQYF.

J is TRBJ2-4 and V is TRBV7-2; possibly TRBD2 for D (6 bases). The CDR3 has 14 amino acids. Germline CDR1 is SGHTA and CDR2 is FQGNSA. The V end was cut by 7 bases, the J end by 0 bases, with 10 bases between. CDR3 loop: CASNPGLAKNIQYF. The CDR3 nucleotides are TGTGCCAGCAACCCGGGACTAGCCAAAAACATTCAGTACTTC.

This clonotype was picked up a small number of times. The V call is TRBV20-1, the J call TRBJ1-4, with D hard to call. CDR1 is DFQATT, CDR2 SNEGSKA, per germline (reference sequence). The V end was cut by 4 bases, the J end by 4 bases, with 13 bases between. The CDR3 consists of 14 residues. The CDR3 DNA sequence: TGCAGTGCTAATAGGGCGGGAGGTAATGAAAAACTGTTTTTT. Protein: CSANRAGGNEKLFF.

This clonotype was observed at least ten times. The rearrangement joins TRBV20-1 to TRBJ2-5; no firm D call. V lost 0 bases, J lost 3 bases, and 14 bases lay in between. The CDR3 length is 15 residues. Germline V gives CDR1 DFQATT, CDR2 SNEGSKA (reference sequence). The DNA of the CDR3 is TGCAGTGCTAGAGATCAGACGATGGCGAAAGAGACCCAGTACTTC. It yields the protein CSARDQTMAKETQYF.

This clonotype was found a few times. V usage is TRBV29-1 and J usage is TRBJ1-1, with D perhaps TRBD1 (6 bases). The CDR3 loop spans 17 amino acids. Looked up from germline, CDR1 is SQVTM and CDR2 is ANQGSEA. Between the trimmed V and J ends, which lost 5 bases and 1 base, there was a span of 23 bases. In DNA, the CDR3 is TGCAGCGTTAGATGGGGCAGGGGCCGGCGGGGGAACACTGAAGCTTTCTTT. Protein product: CSVRWGRGRRGNTEAFF.

This sequence joins TRBV11-2 and TRBJ1-1; D unclear. The V and J ends lost 5 bases and 4 bases respectively, with 11 bases between them. Per the germline V gene, CDR1 is SGHAT and CDR2 is FQNNGV. CDR3 length equals 13 residues. CDR3 in DNA: TGTGCCAGCAGCCGCCAGGAGCTCACTGAAGCTTTCTTT. Residues: CASSRQELTEAFF.

The rearrangement uses TRBV6-1 and TRBJ2-5; maybe TRBD2 (5 bases). The CDR3 length is 15 residues. V gave up 2 bases and J gave up 2 bases, with 12 bases separating them. Per the germline V gene, CDR1 is MNHNS and CDR2 is SASEGT. CDR3 DNA: TGTGCCAGCAGTGAACCAACTAGGAGGCAAGAGACCCAGTACTTC. Translating it yields CASSEPTRRQETQYF.

The rearrangement links TRBV11-3 to TRBJ2-7; D possibly corresponds to TRBD2 (6 bases). Trimming removed 2 bases at V and 2 bases at J, with 13 bases between. This CDR3 is built from 15 residues. CDR1 and CDR2 (germline): SGHNT, YENEEA. The CDR3 sequence is CASSLLGGAAYEQYV. For the CDR3, the DNA is TGTGCCAGCAGCTTACTGGGCGGGGCAGCCTACGAGCAGTACGTC.

The V gene is TRBV20-1, the J gene TRBJ2-3; no definite D call. In germline, CDR1 is DFQATT, CDR2 SNEGSKA (reference sequence). This CDR3 has 13 residues. V was pared by 2 bases and J by 2 bases, with 8 bases between. The CDR3 nucleotides read TGCAGTGCTAGAATAGATTCCACAGATACGCAGTATTTT. It is translated as CSARIDSTDTQYF.

This clonotype was counted between two and nine times. The chain uses TRBV20-1 and TRBJ2-1, with 10 positions matching TRBD2. After removal of 3 bases from V and 7 bases from J, the junction contained 9 bases not matched to a gene. CDR3 length: 15 residues. Germline V gene sequence: CDR1 DFQATT, CDR2 SNEGSKA (reference sequence). CDR3 region: CSARAAPSGSNEQFF. The CDR3 DNA reads TGCAGTGCTAGGGCGGCGCCTAGCGGGAGTAATGAGCAGTTCTTC.

This clonotype has a single count. V usage is TRBV7-7 and J usage is TRBJ2-1; 7 bases line up with TRBD2. Germline V lookup: CDR1 SSHAT, CDR2 FNYEAQ (reference sequence). V lost 3 bases to trimming and J lost 5 bases; unmatched junction nucleotides: 7. The CDR3 extends over 15 amino acids. CDR3 coding DNA: TGTGCCAGCAGCTTTCGTGGGGGGGTCAACAATGAGCAGTTCTTC. Protein product: CASSFRGGVNNEQFF. The whole variable domain, remainder taken from reference TRBV7-7 and TRBJ2-1, is GAGVSQSPRYKVTKRGQDVTLRCDPISSHATLYWYQQALGQGPEFLTYFNYEAQPDKSGLPSDRFSAERPEGSISTLTIQRTEQRDSAMYRCASSFRGGVNNEQFFGPGTRLTVL.

This clonotype was counted only a few times. The CDR3 spells CASSEQTSNEKLFF. CDR3 bases: TGTGCCAGCAGTGAACAGACAAGTAATGAAAAACTGTTTTTT. The chain joins TRBV7-9 to TRBJ1-4; D ambiguous. This CDR3 region has 14 residues. Germline CDR1 SEHNR, CDR2 FQNEAQ (reference sequence). Trimming shortened V by 6 bases and J by 4 bases, and 12 bases separated the two germline ends.

This clonotype was recorded a few times. This chain connects TRBV20-1 to TRBJ2-2; D may be TRBD2 (6 bases). Per germline, CDR1 DFQATT and CDR2 SNEGSKA (reference sequence). The V end was cut by 4 bases, the J end by 0 bases, with 15 bases between. There are 16 residues in the CDR3. The CDR3 loop is CSAILAEGPNTGELFF. The CDR3 nucleotides read TGCAGTGCTATTTTAGCGGAGGGACCGAACACCGGGGAGCTGTTTTTT.

This clonotype was observed a handful of times. This rearrangement joins TRBV25-1 to TRBJ2-5, with 10 bases aligning to TRBD1. V lost 3 bases and J lost 5; bases outside the gene matches: 9. The CDR3 runs 16 residues. Germline V gives CDR1 MGHDK, CDR2 SYGVNS. DNA for the CDR3: TGTGCCAGCAGTGAGGGGACAGGGGATCTTCAGGAGACCCAGTACTTC. Protein product: CASSEGTGDLQETQYF.

This clonotype was observed at least ten times. The chain combines TRBV25-1 with TRBJ2-1; D not certain. The CDR3 consists of 14 residues. Trimming took off 3 bases at V and 4 bases at J, with 10 bases between the two ends. CDR1 and CDR2 from the germline V gene are MGHDK and SYGVNS. CDR3 loop: CASSDAVSYNEQFF. The CDR3 nucleotides read TGTGCCAGCAGTGATGCGGTTAGTTACAATGAGCAGTTCTTC.

This sequence joins TRBV30 and TRBJ1-1; D is undetermined. The CDR3 spans 13 residues. The germline gives CDR1 GTSNPN, CDR2 SVGIG (reference sequence). Trimming took off 0 bases at V and 2 bases at J, with 7 bases between the two ends. The CDR3 loop is CAWSVLLNTEAFF. The CDR3 DNA reads as TGTGCCTGGAGTGTACTCTTAAACACTGAAGCTTTCTTT.

This clonotype was detected a few times. J is TRBJ2-5 and V is TRBV20-1; unclear D gene. Germline-derived CDR1 and CDR2 are DFQATT and SNEGSKA (reference sequence). The length of the CDR3 is 12 residues. Deletions cut 7 bases from V and 0 bases from J, with 9 bases between. The CDR3, as DNA: TGCAGTGGATTAGGCGACCAAGAGACCCAGTACTTC. This encodes CSGLGDQETQYF.

This chain uses TRBV12-3 or TRBV12-4 with TRBJ2-4; 7 bases agree with TRBD2. Trimming took 1 base from V and 0 from J; bases not matched to a gene: 3. The CDR3 runs 16 residues. The CDR3 nucleotides read TGTGCCAGCAGTTTAGGGCGGGAGTTAGCCAAAAACATTCAGTACTTC. Protein product: CASSLGRELAKNIQYF.

This clonotype was counted between two and nine times. The chain uses TRBV15 and TRBJ1-5; D gene uncertain. V lost 0 bases, J lost 5 bases, and 11 bases lay in between. Germline CDR1 LNHNV, CDR2 YYDKDF (reference sequence). This CDR3 has 15 amino acids. The chain's CDR3 is CATSRDGSSDQPQHF. CDR3 DNA: TGTGCCACCAGCAGAGATGGCAGTTCGGATCAGCCCCAGCATTTT.

V is TRBV20-1 and J is TRBJ2-5; TRBD2 is a possible D gene (7 bases). The CDR3 runs 14 residues. With 6 bases removed from V and 4 bases from J, the gap between germline ends came to 18 bases. Germline CDR1 is DFQATT and CDR2 is SNEGSKA (reference sequence). The CDR3 loop reads CSALFRGGGETQYF. In DNA, the CDR3 is TGCAGTGCGCTATTCAGGGGCGGGGGAGAGACCCAGTACTTC.

V is TRBV11-2 and J is TRBJ2-1, with 12 bases aligning to TRBD2. Germline CDR1 SGHAT, CDR2 FQNNGV. CDR3 size: 17 residues. J lost 7 bases, V lost 0 bases, and 7 bases had no gene match. CDR3 bases: TGTGCCAGCAGCTTAGATACTAGCGGGAGGACCAAAAATGAGCAGTTCTTC. Protein: CASSLDTSGRTKNEQFF.

This clonotype was found a few times. This chain's CDR3 is CASTIGRSYEQYV. The CDR3, as DNA: TGTGCCAGCACCATCGGACGCTCCTACGAGCAGTACGTC. The chain combines TRBV6-1 with TRBJ2-7; D remains unclear. The CDR3 length is 13 residues. The V gene's germline CDR1 is MNHNS and CDR2 SASEGT. V shed 7 bases and J shed 0 bases, with 10 bases lying between them.

The V call is TRBV7-9, the J call TRBJ2-1, with TRBD1 identical over 10 bases. Trimming cost V 5 bases and J 7 bases; bases outside gene matches: 11. Germline assignment: CDR1 SEHNR and CDR2 FQNEAQ (reference sequence). The length of the CDR3 is 16 residues. CDR3 in DNA: TGTGCCAGCAGCGGCAGACAGGGGGCTGTACAGAATGAGCAGTTCTTC. Translation gives CASSGRQGAVQNEQFF.

This clonotype was detected a few times. The chain couples TRBV27 to TRBJ2-1; the match to TRBD2 covers 13 bases. V gave up 5 bases and J gave up 5 bases; unmatched junction bases: 9. This CDR3 has 17 amino acids. Germline CDR1 reads MNHEY; CDR2 reads SMNVEV (reference sequence). The CDR3 loop reads CASSIYGLAGEDNEQFF. CDR3 coding DNA: TGTGCCAGCAGTATCTATGGACTAGCGGGAGAGGACAATGAGCAGTTCTTC.

The count of this clonotype is one. A read error may account for a junction end that differs from germline. The chain couples TRBV29-1 to TRBJ2-2, with TRBD1 identical over 11 bases. Germline CDR1 and CDR2: SQVTM and ANQGSEA. CDR3 length equals 14 residues. CDR3 protein: CSAGQGANTGELVF. The CDR3 DNA sequence: TGCAGCGCCGGACAGGGGGCGAACACCGGGGAGCTGGTTTTT.

V is TRBV11-2 and J is TRBJ2-3; D is possibly TRBD1 (6 bases). The ends were cut back, 3 bases at V and 2 bases at J, with 12 bases in the middle. The germline CDR1 and CDR2 sequences are SGHAT and FQNNGV. CDR3 size: 15 residues. The CDR3 here is CASSFQGLYTDTQYF. The CDR3 DNA is TGTGCCAGCAGCTTCCAGGGGCTTTACACAGATACGCAGTATTTT.

At least ten counts were recorded for this clonotype. This chain connects TRBV5-1 to TRBJ2-5; 10 bases line up with TRBD2. This CDR3 has 14 amino acids. Germline V gene lookup returns CDR1 SGHRS and CDR2 YFSETQ. The V segment lost 3 bases and the J segment 4 bases; nucleotides outside the gene matches: 3. CDR3 coding DNA: TGCGCCAGCAGCTATCGGACTAGCGGAGAGACCCAGTACTTC. The encoded protein is CASSYRTSGETQYF.